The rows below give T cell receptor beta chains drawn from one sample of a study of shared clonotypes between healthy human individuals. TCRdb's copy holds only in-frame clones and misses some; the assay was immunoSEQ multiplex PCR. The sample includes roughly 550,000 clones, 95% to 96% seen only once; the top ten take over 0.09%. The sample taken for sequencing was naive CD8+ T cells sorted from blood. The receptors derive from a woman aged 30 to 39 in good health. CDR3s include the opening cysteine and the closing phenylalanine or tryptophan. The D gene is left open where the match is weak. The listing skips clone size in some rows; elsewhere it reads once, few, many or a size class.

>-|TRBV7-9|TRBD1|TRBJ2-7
CASSLAEGTADEQYF
TGTGCCAGCAGCTTAGCAGAAGGGACAGCTGACGAGCAGTACTTC
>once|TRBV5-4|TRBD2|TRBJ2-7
CASSRQGLAGTLSYEQYF
TGTGCCAGCAGTCGACAGGGACTAGCGGGGACCCTTTCCTACGAGCAGTACTTC
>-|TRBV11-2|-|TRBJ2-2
CASSLKDRKNTGELFF
TGTGCCAGCAGCCTTAAGGACCGAAAGAACACCGGGGAGCTGTTTTTT
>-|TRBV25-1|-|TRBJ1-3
CASSPGSHAGNTIYF
TGTGCCAGCAGTCCAGGGTCCCACGCTGGAAACACCATATATTTT
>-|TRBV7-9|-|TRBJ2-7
CASSSSGGLSYEQYF
TGTGCCAGCAGCTCCTCCGGGGGCCTCTCCTACGAGCAGTACTTC
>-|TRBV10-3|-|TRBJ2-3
CAISELADTDTQYF
TGTGCCATCAGTGAACTAGCAGACACAGATACGCAGTATTTT
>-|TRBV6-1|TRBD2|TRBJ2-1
CASSVPTSGRADEQFF
TGTGCCAGCAGTGTCCCCACTAGCGGGAGGGCAGATGAGCAGTTCTTC
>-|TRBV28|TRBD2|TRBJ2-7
CASSPLTSGRAGEQYF
TGTGCCAGCAGTCCCCTCACTAGCGGGAGGGCCGGAGAGCAGTACTTC
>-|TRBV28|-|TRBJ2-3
CASSFEDTDTQYF
TGTGCCAGCAGTTTCGAGGACACAGATACGCAGTATTTT
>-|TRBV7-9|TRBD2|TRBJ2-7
CASSYGLAGTYEQYF
TGTGCCAGCAGCTACGGACTAGCGGGAACCTACGAGCAGTACTTC
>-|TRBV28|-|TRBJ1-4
CATQLSTTQNEKLFF
TGTGCCACCCAACTTTCGACAACGCAAAATGAAAAACTGTTTTTT
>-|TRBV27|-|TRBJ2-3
CASSTFSTDTQYF
TGTGCCAGCAGTACCTTTAGCACAGATACGCAGTATTTT
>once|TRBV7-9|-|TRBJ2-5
CASSLEGYETQYF
TGTGCCAGCAGCTTAGAGGGTTACGAGACCCAGTACTTC
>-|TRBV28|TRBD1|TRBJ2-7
CASSRQGLSHEQYF
TGTGCCAGCAGTAGACAGGGTCTTTCCCACGAGCAGTACTTC
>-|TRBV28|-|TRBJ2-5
CASSLAAGPETQYF
TGTGCCAGCAGTTTGGCTGCGGGACCCGAGACCCAGTACTTC
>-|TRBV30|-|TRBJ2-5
CAWSGMGLETQYF
TGTGCCTGGAGTGGCATGGGCTTGGAGACCCAGTACTTC
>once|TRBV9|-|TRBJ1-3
CASSVDVGDTIYF
TGTGCCAGCAGCGTAGACGTCGGGGACACCATATATTTT
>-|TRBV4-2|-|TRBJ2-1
CASSPRGRGGLDEQFF
TGTGCCAGCAGCCCTCGGGGTCGAGGGGGGCTCGATGAGCAGTTCTTC
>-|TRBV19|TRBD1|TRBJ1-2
CASSPGQGFLYGYTF
TGTGCCAGTAGTCCGGGACAGGGCTTCCTATATGGCTACACCTTC
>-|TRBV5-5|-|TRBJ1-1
CASSRTGNTEAFF
TGTGCCAGCAGCCGAACAGGGAACACTGAAGCTTTCTTT
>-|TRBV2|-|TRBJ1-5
CASRKGPRADQPQHF
TGTGCCAGCAGGAAGGGCCCAAGGGCCGATCAGCCCCAGCATTTT
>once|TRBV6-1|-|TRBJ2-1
CASRPDEQFF
TGTGCCAGCAGGCCCGATGAGCAGTTCTTC
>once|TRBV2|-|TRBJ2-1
CASSDIAEEGRNEQFF
TGTGCCAGCAGTGATATAGCGGAAGAGGGGAGGAATGAGCAGTTCTTC
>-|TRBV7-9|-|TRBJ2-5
CASSLIRDQETQYF
TGTGCCAGCAGCTTAATCAGGGACCAAGAGACCCAGTACTTC
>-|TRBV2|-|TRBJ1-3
CASSRQPEGHSSAIYF
TGTGCCAGCAGTCGACAGCCCGAGGGACACAGTAGCGCCATATATTTT
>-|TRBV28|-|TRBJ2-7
CASSLYSHDEQYF
TGTGCCAGCAGTTTATATAGTCACGACGAGCAGTACTTC
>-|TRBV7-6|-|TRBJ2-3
CASSLLADTQYF
TGTGCCAGCAGCTTGCTCGCAGATACGCAGTATTTT
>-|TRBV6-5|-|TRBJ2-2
CASSQGSVTGELFF
TGTGCCAGCAGCCAGGGGTCGGTCACCGGGGAGCTGTTTTTT
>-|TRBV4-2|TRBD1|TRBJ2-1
CASSQKTGDTNEQFF
TGTGCCAGCAGCCAAAAGACAGGGGACACCAATGAGCAGTTCTTC
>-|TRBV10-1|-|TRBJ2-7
CASSSPGAGEQYF
TGCGCCAGCAGTTCTCCAGGAGCTGGCGAGCAGTACTTC
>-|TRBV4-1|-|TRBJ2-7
CASSHPGGLQEQYF
TGCGCCAGCAGCCACCCCGGGGGCCTACAGGAGCAGTACTTC
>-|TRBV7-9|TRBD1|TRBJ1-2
CASSPQDRPGYTF
TGTGCCAGCAGCCCCCAGGACAGGCCTGGCTACACCTTC
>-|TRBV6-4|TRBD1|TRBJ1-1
CASRGTGNRAFF
TGTGCCAGCAGGGGGACAGGGAACAGAGCTTTCTTT
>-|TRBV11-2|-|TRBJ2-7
CASSYYSYEQYF
TGTGCCAGCAGCTATTACTCCTACGAGCAGTACTTC
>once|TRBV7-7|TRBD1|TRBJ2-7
CASSPLDRDSYEQYF
TGTGCCAGCAGCCCACTTGACAGGGACTCCTACGAGCAGTACTTC
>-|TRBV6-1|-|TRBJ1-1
CASSEIAMNTEAFF
TGTGCCAGCAGTGAAATTGCGATGAACACTGAAGCTTTCTTT
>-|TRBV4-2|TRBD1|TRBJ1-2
CASSPETGGIYGYTF
TGTGCCAGCAGCCCAGAGACAGGGGGCATCTATGGCTACACCTTC
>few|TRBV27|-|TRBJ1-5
CASSFLTDSNQPQHF
TGTGCCAGCAGTTTCCTCACAGATAGCAATCAGCCCCAGCATTTT
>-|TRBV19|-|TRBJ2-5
CASKAGSETQYF
TGTGCCAGTAAGGCAGGGTCGGAGACCCAGTACTTC
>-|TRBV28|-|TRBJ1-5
CASSRSGDGNQPQHF
TGTGCCAGCAGTCGTTCCGGTGATGGCAATCAGCCCCAGCATTTT
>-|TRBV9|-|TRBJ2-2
CASSASTAGLFF
TGTGCCAGCAGCGCCAGTACCGCGGGGCTGTTTTTT
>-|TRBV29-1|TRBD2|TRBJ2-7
CSVKGTSGSTYEQYF
TGCAGCGTCAAGGGGACTAGCGGTTCGACCTACGAGCAGTACTTC
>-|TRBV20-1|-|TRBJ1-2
CSASYGYTF
TGCAGTGCCAGCTATGGCTACACCTTC
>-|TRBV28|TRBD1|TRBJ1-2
CANSFGTGGYGYTF
TGTGCCAACAGTTTTGGGACAGGGGGCTATGGCTACACCTTC
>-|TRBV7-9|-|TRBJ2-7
CASSPRGAGAFEQYF
TGTGCCAGCAGCCCCAGGGGGGCGGGTGCCTTCGAGCAGTACTTC